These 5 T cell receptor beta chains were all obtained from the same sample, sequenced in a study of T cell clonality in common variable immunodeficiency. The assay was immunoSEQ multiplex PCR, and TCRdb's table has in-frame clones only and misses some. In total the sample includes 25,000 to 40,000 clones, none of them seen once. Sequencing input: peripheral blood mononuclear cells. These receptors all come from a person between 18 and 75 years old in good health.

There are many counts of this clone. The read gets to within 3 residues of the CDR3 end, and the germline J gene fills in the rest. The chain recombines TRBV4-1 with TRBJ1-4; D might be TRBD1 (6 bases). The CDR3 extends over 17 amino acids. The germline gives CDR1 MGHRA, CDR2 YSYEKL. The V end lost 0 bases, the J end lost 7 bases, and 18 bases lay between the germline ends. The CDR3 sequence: CASSQDPRGGAGEKLFF. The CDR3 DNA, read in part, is TGCGCCAGCAGCCAAGACCCCCGCGGGGGGGCCGGTGAAAAA.

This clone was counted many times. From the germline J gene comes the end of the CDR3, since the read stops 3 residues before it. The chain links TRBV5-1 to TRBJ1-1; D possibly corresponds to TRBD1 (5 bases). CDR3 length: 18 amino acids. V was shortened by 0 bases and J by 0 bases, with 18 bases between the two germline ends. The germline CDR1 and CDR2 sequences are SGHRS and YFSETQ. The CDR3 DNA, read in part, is TGCGCCAGCAGCTTGGAGGTCCGCAGGGAAGGTTTGAACACTGAA. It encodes CASSLEVRREGLNTE. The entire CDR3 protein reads CASSLEVRREGLNTEAFF.

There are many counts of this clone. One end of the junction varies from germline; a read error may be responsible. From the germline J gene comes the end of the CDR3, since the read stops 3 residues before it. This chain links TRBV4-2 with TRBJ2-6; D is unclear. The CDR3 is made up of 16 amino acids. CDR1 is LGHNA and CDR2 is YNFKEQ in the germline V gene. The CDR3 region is CASSREQQAGANVLTF. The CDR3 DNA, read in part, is TGCGCCAGCAGCCGCGAACAGCAAGCTGGGGCCAACGTC.

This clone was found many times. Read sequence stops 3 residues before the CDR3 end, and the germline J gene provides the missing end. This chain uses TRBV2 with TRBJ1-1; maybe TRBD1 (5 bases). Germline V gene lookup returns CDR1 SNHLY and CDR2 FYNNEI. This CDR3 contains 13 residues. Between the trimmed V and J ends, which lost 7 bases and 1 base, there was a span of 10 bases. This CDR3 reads CASTLDKNTEAFF. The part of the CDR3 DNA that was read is TGTGCCAGCACCTTGGACAAGAACACTGAA.

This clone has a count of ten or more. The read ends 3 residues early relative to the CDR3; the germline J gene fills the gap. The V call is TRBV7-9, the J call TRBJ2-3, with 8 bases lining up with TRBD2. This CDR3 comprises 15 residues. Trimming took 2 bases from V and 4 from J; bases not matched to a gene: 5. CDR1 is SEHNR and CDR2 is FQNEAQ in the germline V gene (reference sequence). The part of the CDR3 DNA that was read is TGTGCCAGCAGCTTATTGGCGGGAGGTTCAGATACG. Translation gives CASSLLAGGSDT. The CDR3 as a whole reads CASSLLAGGSDTQYF.